This T cell receptor (beta chain) derives from a study of T cell repertoires in MIS-A myocarditis (dated by TCRdb to between 2021 and 2024). TCRbeta CDR3 regions were amplified by the immunoSEQ bias-controlled multiplex PCR and were subjected to high-throughput sequencing. Per the authors' processing: The immunoSEQ vendor pipeline collapsed and filtered the CDR3 sequences so that the abundance and frequency of each unique TCRbeta CDR3 could be quantified. Dominant CDR3 amino acid sequences were clustered with SARS-CoV-2-specific ImmuneCODE TCRbeta sequences by CD-HIT at a 90% global sequence identity threshold. A clone was classed as hyperexpanded at a frequency of 0.1 to 1 and as large at a frequency of 0.01 to 0.1. MiXCR was used to confirm CDR3 amino acid sequences and V and J gene assignments of dominant clones. The R stringdist package was used to calculate Levenshtein distances between the patient clonotypes and the ImmuneCODE hits. Imported from immuneACCESS, the table was reduced by TCRdb to in-frame sequences with V and J called. These copies leave out some clones; in studies compared against another copy, an unresolved V gene accounts for under half, and the cause of the remainder is not known. D and trimming come from the DNA, and the V and J calls and clone size come from that table. The sample table lists 15,000 or so clones, just under 75% of them with a count of one. The ten largest clones capture roughly 61% of the sample.

Sequences LGHNA (CDR1) and YSLEER (CDR2) are obtained from the germline V gene. Counted from cysteine to phenylalanine, this CDR3 has 16 amino acids. Left in the record is the CDR3 DNA by itself, 48 bases read in frame from the first base. The junction shows trimming of 0 bases on V and 0 bases on J, plus 9 bases between the germline ends. Concerning this clone itself: What this receptor recognizes is not known. There are no base qualities to consult, and no much larger clone falls within one base.

The QIAamp DNA FFPE kit was used to extract genomic DNA from formalin-fixed paraffin-embedded autopsy tissue. This receptor was identified in a man younger than 30 with fulminant myocarditis from multisystem inflammatory syndrome in adults (MIS-A) after COVID-19. The specimen was left ventricle heart tissue obtained at autopsy. The label giving this sample's cell subset or site can be read as: cardiac tissue sample (left or right ventricle, interventricular septum, or pericardium). The chain joins TRBV4-3 to TRBJ1-5; the D gene is unclear. The sequence in DNA is TGCGCCAGCAGCCAAGATTTGGCAGATAGCAATCAGCCCCAGCATTTT. It translates to CASSQDLADSNQPQHF.